The 27 T cell receptor beta chains reported below all come from one sample, sequenced in a study of control samples from healthy donors and cancer patients. TCRdb's table, derived via immunoSEQ multiplex PCR, lists solely in-frame clones and lacks some. The sample has 45,000 or so clones, less than 95% seen once. Sequences were obtained from PBMCs. The source of these receptors is a woman in her forties with head and neck cancer.

This clone was found once. V is TRBV10-1 and J is TRBJ2-7; possible D gene TRBD1, 6 bases. The germline CDR1 and CDR2 sequences are WNHNN and SYGVQD (reference sequence). The CDR3 covers 12 residues. The ends were cut back, 9 bases at V and 6 bases at J, with 15 bases in the middle. Here the CDR3 DNA reads TGCGCCAGAAAGCAGGGGTATGGCGAGCAGTACTTC. This sequence encodes CARKQGYGEQYF.

This chain joins TRBV5-1 and TRBJ2-3; 8 positions agree with TRBD2. Germline values: CDR1 SGHRS, CDR2 YFSETQ. V trimming: 6 bases; J trimming: 6 bases; junction bases outside the gene matches: 18. The CDR3 totals 17 residues. The CDR3 bases are TGCGCCAGCACCCCGGGGTCCGGAGCGGGAGTTGGGGATACGCAGTATTTT. Protein product: CASTPGSGAGVGDTQYF.

The chain couples TRBV7-8 to TRBJ1-5; 7 bases agree with TRBD1. Germline values: CDR1 SGHVS, CDR2 FQNEAQ. The CDR3 extends over 17 amino acids. V lost 4 bases and J lost 3; bases outside the gene matches: 12. The CDR3 DNA follows: TGTGCCAGCAGCTCCACAACCGGGACAGCCGTCAATCAGCCCCAGCATTTT. Protein product: CASSSTTGTAVNQPQHF.

The CDR3 DNA reads TGTGCCAGCAGCCAAGACGGGCGCGAGCAGTACTTC. This gives the protein CASSQDGREQYF. The rearrangement joins TRBV4-2 to TRBJ2-7; D gene unclear. Germline assignment: CDR1 LGHNA and CDR2 YNFKEQ. This CDR3 region has 12 residues. The germline V and J ends were trimmed by 0 bases and 6 bases, with 6 bases remaining between them.

This chain links TRBV19 with TRBJ2-2; TRBD1 aligns across 8 bases. The trim removed 9 bases at V and 6 bases at J, leaving 6 bases unmatched. The CDR3 runs to 13 residues. The V gene's germline CDR1 is LNHDA and CDR2 SQIVND (reference sequence). The CDR3 coding sequence is TGTGCCAGAGAGGGACAGGTGCCCGGGGAGCTGTTTTTT. This codes for CAREGQVPGELFF.

The chain combines TRBV29-1 with TRBJ2-1; 9 bases agree with TRBD1. This CDR3 has 14 residues. Germline V lookup: CDR1 SQVTM, CDR2 ANQGSEA. V gave up 5 bases and J gave up 5 bases; unmatched junction bases: 7. The CDR3, as DNA: TGCAGCGTTAGGCGGGACAGGGAGGACAATGAGCAGTTCTTC. This codes for CSVRRDREDNEQFF.

This clone has a single count. The rearrangement links TRBV15 to TRBJ1-2; tentatively, D is TRBD1 (5 bases). This CDR3 comprises 15 residues. V was shortened by 3 bases and J by 4 bases, with 15 bases between the two germline ends. Germline values: CDR1 LNHNV, CDR2 YYDKDF (reference sequence). The CDR3 DNA sequence: TGTGCCACCAGCAGGTCCCAGGGTACCGGCTATGGCTACACCTTC. Translation: CATSRSQGTGYGYTF.

The genes are TRBV6-2 or TRBV6-3 and TRBJ2-5; 7 bases match TRBD2. V dropped 0 bases and J dropped 4; count of bases not matched to a gene: 11. Germline loops: CDR1 MNHEY, CDR2 SVGEGT. The CDR3 spans 17 residues. As DNA, the CDR3 is TGTGCCAGCAGTTACTCGGGAGGGCCCCGACCCGGAGAGACCCAGTACTTC. Translating it yields CASSYSGGPRPGETQYF.

This chain links TRBV19 with TRBJ1-2, with D tentatively TRBD1 (6 bases). Germline-derived CDR1 and CDR2 are LNHDA and SQIVND (reference sequence). Trimming left V 7 bases short and J 4 bases short, with 22 bases between. CDR3 length equals 16 residues. The CDR3 DNA reads as TGTGCCAGTAATGGGGCAGGGGTAACGAGGGGCTATGGCTACACCTTC. Translated: CASNGAGVTRGYGYTF.

A few counts support this clone. This rearrangement joins TRBV4-1 to TRBJ2-5, with 7 bases fitting TRBD1. CDR1 and CDR2 (germline): MGHRA, YSYEKL. The CDR3 spans 13 residues. Trimming at V came to 4 bases and at J to 5 bases, leaving 4 bases not matched to a gene. The CDR3 sequence is CASSPTGQETQYF. The CDR3 DNA sequence: TGCGCCAGCAGCCCGACAGGGCAGGAGACCCAGTACTTC.

V gene TRBV12-3 or TRBV12-4 combines with J gene TRBJ2-5; D possibly matches TRBD1 or TRBD2 (7 bases each). CDR3 length: 13 amino acids. V was cut by 8 bases and J by 2 bases, with 12 bases left in between. DNA of the CDR3: TGTGCCAGCGCAGGGGGGGGGCAAGAGACCCAGTACTTC. This gives the protein CASAGGGQETQYF.

The rearrangement uses TRBV3-1 (or the pseudogene TRBV3-2) and TRBJ2-3; D possibly corresponds to TRBD1 (5 bases). Trimming removed 2 bases from V and 5 bases from J, with 14 bases in between. CDR3 length: 15 amino acids. Germline V gene data show CDR1 as LGHDT and CDR2 as YNNKEL (reference sequence). CDR3 amino acids: CASSQRRQTRDTQYF. In DNA form, the CDR3 reads TGTGCCAGCAGCCAAAGGAGACAGACGAGAGATACGCAGTATTTT.

The CDR3 coding sequence is TGTGCCAGCAGCTGGGGGGCCTCGGGGGACCGCACAGATACGCAGTATTTT. This codes for CASSWGASGDRTDTQYF. The V and J genes are TRBV5-8 and TRBJ2-3; D is tentatively TRBD1 or TRBD2 (6 bases each). The CDR3 is 17 residues long. Germline loops: CDR1 SGHTS, CDR2 YDEGEE. V was trimmed by 3 bases and J by 1 base, leaving 18 bases between them.

This clone was seen a single time. The chain links TRBV6-2 or TRBV6-3 to TRBJ2-5; 9 nucleotides agree with TRBD2. Trimming at V came to 6 bases and at J to 6 bases, leaving 11 bases not matched to a gene. The CDR3 length is 15 residues. Germline CDR1 reads MNHEY; CDR2 reads SVGEGT. The chain's CDR3 is CASSTPSGRTKTQYF. As DNA, the CDR3 is TGTGCCAGCAGCACACCAAGCGGGAGGACTAAGACCCAGTACTTC.

CDR3: CASSFGTRTEAFF. DNA of the CDR3: TGCGCCAGCAGCTTCGGGACAAGAACTGAAGCTTTCTTT. The chain recombines TRBV5-1 with TRBJ1-1; the D gene is possibly TRBD1 (6 bases). CDR3 length: 13 amino acids. Trimming removed 2 bases from V and 5 bases from J, with 10 bases in between. CDR1 and CDR2 from the germline V gene are SGHRS and YFSETQ. Using reference TRBV5-1 and TRBJ1-1 for the parts outside the CDR3, the full variable domain is KAGVTQTPRYLIKTRGQQVTLSCSPISGHRSVSWYQQTPGQGLQFLFEYFSETQRNKGNFPGRFSGRQFSNSRSEMNVSTLELGDSALYLCASSFGTRTEAFFGQGTRLTVV.

This chain links TRBV30 with TRBJ1-2, with TRBD1 as a possible D gene (6 bases). V was shortened by 4 bases and J by 8 bases, with 17 bases between the two germline ends. This CDR3 has 13 residues. The germline gives CDR1 GTSNPN, CDR2 SVGIG (reference sequence). The CDR3 region is CAWNRGQSGGYTF. The CDR3 DNA is TGTGCCTGGAACCGGGGACAATCAGGAGGCTACACCTTC.

This sequence joins TRBV28 and TRBJ2-4, with 9 bases lining up with TRBD1. CDR1 and CDR2 (germline): MDHEN, SYDVKM. This CDR3 spans 16 amino acids. Trimming took 4 bases from V and 8 from J; bases not matched to a gene: 12. In DNA form, the CDR3 reads TGTGCCAGCAGTTCTTACAGGGGGCGAAGAGCGCACATTCAGTACTTC. Protein: CASSSYRGRRAHIQYF.

The V call is TRBV5-5, the J call TRBJ1-2; D is possibly TRBD1 (6 bases). In germline, CDR1 is SGHKS, CDR2 YYEKEE (reference sequence). V was shortened by 2 bases and J by 3 bases, with 11 bases between the two germline ends. This CDR3 has 14 amino acids. The CDR3 coding sequence is TGTGCCAGCAGCTTCGGGGGCGGCTACTATGGCTACACCTTC. Amino acid sequence: CASSFGGGYYGYTF.

This clone has only a few counts. This sequence joins TRBV12-3 or TRBV12-4 and TRBJ2-7; D ambiguous. The CDR3 loop spans 13 amino acids. Deletions cut 0 bases from V and 3 bases from J, with 6 bases between. CDR3 amino acids: CASSLAHLYEQYF. CDR3 DNA sequence: TGTGCCAGCAGTTTAGCGCACCTCTACGAGCAGTACTTC.

The chain links TRBV5-8 to TRBJ2-3, with D perhaps given as TRBD1 or TRBD2 (5 bases each). This CDR3 spans 14 amino acids. V dropped 4 bases and J dropped 8 bases, with 17 bases sitting between them. The germline V gene has CDR1 SGHTS and CDR2 YDEGEE. CDR3 DNA sequence: TGTGCCAGCAGCCCCGAAGGGAGAAGGGGTACGCAGTATTTT. This translates into CASSPEGRRGTQYF.

The CDR3 DNA follows: TGCGCCAGCAGCCACCAACCGGACAGGGTTAACTATGGCTACACCTTC. Amino acids: CASSHQPDRVNYGYTF. The chain employs TRBV4-1 and TRBJ1-2; 8 bases agree with TRBD1. This CDR3 region has 16 residues. The germline V gene has CDR1 MGHRA and CDR2 YSYEKL. The V segment lost 3 bases and the J segment 1 base; nucleotides outside the gene matches: 7.

This clone was observed once. J is TRBJ1-3 and V is TRBV3-1 (or the pseudogene TRBV3-2); possible D gene TRBD1, 5 bases. The germline CDR1 and CDR2 sequences are LGHDT and YNNKEL (reference sequence). The CDR3 length is 17 residues. Trimming left V 5 bases short and J 2 bases short, with 19 bases between. CDR3 region: CASSAQPTAITGNTIYF. In DNA form, the CDR3 reads TGTGCCAGCAGCGCCCAACCGACAGCAATAACTGGAAACACCATATATTTT.

V and J are TRBV6-4 and TRBJ2-3; D may be TRBD1 (5 bases). CDR1 and CDR2 from the germline V gene are MRHNA and SNTAGT. V was clipped by 6 bases and J by 2 bases, with 12 bases between them. The CDR3 is 14 amino acids. The CDR3 loop is CASSLGRDTDTQYF. In nucleotides, the CDR3 is TGTGCCAGCAGCCTTGGCAGGGACACAGATACGCAGTATTTT.

The chain employs TRBV2 and TRBJ1-3; D not certain. Germline V gives CDR1 SNHLY, CDR2 FYNNEI. Trimming removed 6 bases from V and 5 bases from J, with 8 bases in between. The CDR3 sequence is 12 residues long. CDR3 sequence reads: CASSLLRNTIYF. CDR3 nucleotide sequence: TGTGCCAGCAGCCTTCTAAGAAACACCATATATTTT.

This sequence joins TRBV5-4 and TRBJ2-3; TRBD2 matches at 9 bases. CDR1 and CDR2 (germline): SGHNT, YYREEE (reference sequence). There are 16 residues in the CDR3. Trimming took 3 bases from V and 2 from J; bases not matched to a gene: 7. DNA of the CDR3: TGTGCCAGCAGCTCGGTAGCGGGGGCTGTCACAGATACGCAGTATTTT. Translated, it gives CASSSVAGAVTDTQYF.

J is TRBJ2-5 and V is TRBV5-1, with a possible D match to TRBD1 (5 bases). Trimming took off 0 bases at V and 5 bases at J, with 5 bases between the two ends. The length of the CDR3 is 12 residues. Germline V lookup: CDR1 SGHRS, CDR2 YFSETQ. The CDR3 here is CASSLAGETQYF. The CDR3 region has the DNA TGCGCCAGCAGCTTGGCAGGGGAGACCCAGTACTTC. Full variable domain (rest looked up from reference TRBV5-1 and TRBJ2-5): KAGVTQTPRYLIKTRGQQVTLSCSPISGHRSVSWYQQTPGQGLQFLFEYFSETQRNKGNFPGRFSGRQFSNSRSEMNVSTLELGDSALYLCASSLAGETQYFGPGTRLLVL.

The chain has TRBV6-5 and TRBJ1-2; TRBD1 agrees at 8 bases. J gave up 7 bases and V 5 bases, and 3 bases lay outside the gene matches. The germline V gene has CDR1 MNHEY and CDR2 SVGAGI. The CDR3 consists of 12 residues. In DNA form, the CDR3 reads TGTGCCAGCAGTCGACAGGGGCTTGGCTACACCTTC. Encoded protein: CASSRQGLGYTF.